The clone carrying this T cell receptor beta chain was seen a handful of times. Its antigen is still unknown. This sample was taken from a study of blood T cells in healthy people across ages. The extraction recovered at least 6 micrograms of total RNA per sample. CDR1 and CDR2 (germline): SEHNR, FQNEAQ (reference sequence). The CDR3 is 13 residues long. The V end lost 1 base, the J end lost 4 bases, and 7 bases lay between the germline ends. Then a second PCR, running about 6 to 12 cycles, was carried out with a sample-barcoded 5' primer and a J-beta primer mix. A template-switch adaptor containing 12 random nucleotides labeled each cDNA molecule. Each CDR3 protein gets one entry after TCRdb re-called the 5' RACE reads with MiXCR. The profile covers about 1.5 million distinct CDR3 sequences, with 40% to 45% appearing a single time and more than 4% taken by the ten largest. Broader study findings: Both naive CD4+ cell counts and diversity were greater in long-lived donors than in aged donors.

Sequencing used blood. The source is a woman aged 18-35 years in good health. The J gene is TRBJ1-1, the V gene TRBV7-9, with unresolved D. The CDR3 DNA follows: TGTGCCAGCAGCTTAGGGCCCGTCACTGAAGCTTTCTTT. Protein: CASSLGPVTEAFF.